This is a list of T cell receptor beta chains from one sample in a study of blood T cell repertoires in COVID-19. Assay used: immunoSEQ multiplex PCR; TCRdb lists only in-frame clones, some missing. The sample has fewer than 300,000 clones, around 87% seen once. The material sequenced was peripheral blood. The source is a woman in her 50s with acute or convalescent COVID-19. The CDR3 runs from the conserved cysteine through the conserved F or W.

TRBV27	TRBJ2-1	CASSVLAGVAYNEQFF
TRBV5-8	TRBJ2-1	CASGRGLAGENEQFF
TRBV3-1/TRBV3-2	TRBJ1-2	CASSQDQVGYYGYTF
TRBV21-1	TRBJ2-1	CASSRDRARYNEQFF
TRBV5-4	TRBJ2-7	CASSTGLAGGYEQYF
TRBV10-2	TRBJ1-2	CASSSGTQGRAYRGYTF
TRBV18	TRBJ1-1	CASSLTGNTEAFF
TRBV28	TRBJ1-2	CASSLSGSGYGYTF
TRBV5-4	TRBJ2-7	CASRAGTSGRGEQYF
TRBV9	TRBJ2-3	CASSANLAGGTDTQYF
TRBV29-1	TRBJ2-3	CSVRTRDVTDTQYF
TRBV5-5	TRBJ1-2	CASSLSPGAGDGYTF
TRBV5-1	TRBJ2-3	CASRQGASTDTQYF
TRBV7-8	TRBJ2-1	CASSFILGNEQFF
TRBV4-1	TRBJ1-5	CASSRGVDRGYQPQHF
TRBV7-2	TRBJ2-4	CASSYPSVVAKNIQYF
TRBV18	TRBJ1-1	CASQVTGGVTEAFF
TRBV4-2	TRBJ1-2	CASSITSLRQGDYGYTF
TRBV29-1	TRBJ2-2	CSVFGTGANTGELFF
TRBV9	TRBJ2-7	CASSVGTATSNEQYF
TRBV7-2	TRBJ1-2	CASSFSSNYGYTF
TRBV28	TRBJ1-5	CASSVYRGGHSNQPQHF
TRBV5-1	TRBJ1-1	CASSELQGSTEAFF
TRBV4-1	TRBJ2-7	CASSPRDSSYEQYF
TRBV6-1	TRBJ2-3	CASSEAGGYTDTQYF
TRBV14	TRBJ2-2	CASSQASVTGELFF
TRBV7-2	TRBJ2-5	CASSLTSGLGETQYF
TRBV27	TRBJ2-4	CASSSKREGGNIQYF
TRBV11-3	TRBJ2-7	CASSLTGGSYEQYF
TRBV19	TRBJ1-1	CASKGDRGNTEAFF
TRBV9	TRBJ2-3	CASSVAPAGGMDTQYF
TRBV5-1	TRBJ2-7	CASSLSQGAVSWYF
TRBV3-1/TRBV3-2	TRBJ2-7	CASRGGLAGVPEQYF
TRBV4-1	TRBJ2-2	CASSTSRRGGDAGELFF
TRBV6-5	TRBJ2-7	CATRTGFNEQYF
TRBV10-3	TRBJ2-3	CAISEVQGKATDTQYF
TRBV11-2	TRBJ2-2	CASSPTSWGLAGETGELFF
TRBV7-9	TRBJ1-6	CASSLEIRGGSPLHF
TRBV5-1	TRBJ1-6	CASSLGPQASLGSPLHF
TRBV11-2	TRBJ2-7	CASSLGSSYEQYF
TRBV18	TRBJ2-2	CASSPGQKNTGELFF